The rows below give T cell receptor beta chains drawn from one sample of a study of CD8+ T cells in alopecia areata. Generated by immunoSEQ multiplex PCR, the TCRdb table keeps only in-frame clones and is missing some. The sample consists of some 190,000 clones, over 55% of them appearing once. The specimen comprised CD4+ T cells sorted from blood, sampled at week 24, from a patient treated with tofacitinib. These receptors were obtained from a human donor with alopecia areata. Both conserved end residues are part of each CDR3. Fields, in order: J gene, clone size, D gene, V gene, CDR3 protein, CDR3 DNA. A D gene is named only where the DNA matches it firmly. The size of a clone is reported for some rows only, either as once, few or many, or as a class for expanded clones.

J: TRBJ1-5
size: few
D: TRBD1
V: TRBV19
CDR3: CASSTDRVRDQPQHF
DNA: TGTGCCAGTAGTACCGACAGGGTTCGGGATCAGCCCCAGCATTTT

J: TRBJ2-7
size: NA
D: TRBD1
V: TRBV18
CDR3: CASSPGGQPYEQYF
DNA: TGTGCCAGCTCACCAGGGGGACAGCCCTACGAGCAGTACTTC

J: TRBJ2-7
size: NA
D: NA
V: TRBV30
CDR3: CAWSARTAYEQYF
DNA: TGTGCCTGGAGTGCGAGGACAGCCTACGAGCAGTACTTC

J: TRBJ2-5
size: NA
D: NA
V: TRBV18
CDR3: CASSPRTPTETQYF
DNA: TGTGCCAGCTCACCGAGGACTCCCACGGAGACCCAGTACTTC

J: TRBJ1-2
size: NA
D: NA
V: TRBV7-6
CDR3: CASSPLPGVNYGYTF
DNA: TGTGCCAGCAGTCCCCTCCCGGGGGTCAACTATGGCTACACCTTC

J: TRBJ2-1
size: NA
D: NA
V: TRBV4-3
CDR3: CASSHLGGPPYNEQFF
DNA: TGCGCCAGCAGCCATCTCGGGGGGCCACCCTACAATGAGCAGTTCTTC

J: TRBJ2-3
size: NA
D: TRBD2
V: TRBV11-2
CDR3: CASSFPSGGPSTDTQYF
DNA: TGTGCCAGCAGCTTTCCGAGCGGGGGCCCTAGCACAGATACGCAGTATTTT

J: TRBJ2-3
size: once
D: NA
V: TRBV29-1
CDR3: CSVDSPSTDTQYF
DNA: TGCAGCGTTGACAGCCCTAGCACAGATACGCAGTATTTT

J: TRBJ1-6
size: NA
D: NA
V: TRBV7-2
CDR3: CASSPKGGNSPLHF
DNA: TGTGCCAGCAGCCCAAAGGGGGGTAATTCACCCCTCCACTTT

J: TRBJ1-2
size: NA
D: TRBD1
V: TRBV29-1
CDR3: CSAEGDRAGGYTF
DNA: TGCAGCGCGGAAGGGGACAGGGCGGGTGGCTACACCTTC

J: TRBJ1-6
size: few
D: TRBD1
V: TRBV25-1
CDR3: CASSTGDHSPLHF
DNA: TGTGCCAGCTCGACAGGGGATCATTCACCCCTCCACTTT

J: TRBJ2-6
size: NA
D: TRBD2
V: TRBV7-7
CDR3: CASSLGGTGLADLSGANVLTF
DNA: TGTGCCAGCAGCTTAGGAGGGACGGGACTAGCCGATCTCTCTGGGGCCAACGTCCTGACTTTC

J: TRBJ2-1
size: NA
D: TRBD2
V: TRBV5-6
CDR3: CASSRESSGEQFF
DNA: TGTGCCAGCAGCCGCGAATCTAGCGGTGAGCAGTTCTTC

J: TRBJ2-1
size: NA
D: TRBD1
V: TRBV29-1
CDR3: CSYTGASSYNEQFF
DNA: TGCAGTTATACAGGGGCTTCGTCCTACAATGAGCAGTTCTTC

J: TRBJ1-2
size: once
D: NA
V: TRBV29-1
CDR3: CSVKGSGRGHYGYTF
DNA: TGCAGCGTCAAAGGGAGCGGTAGGGGCCATTATGGCTACACCTTC

J: TRBJ1-1
size: NA
D: NA
V: TRBV5-6
CDR3: CASSIDSYTEAFF
DNA: TGTGCCAGCAGCATCGACAGTTACACTGAAGCTTTCTTT

J: TRBJ1-1
size: few
D: NA
V: TRBV12-5
CDR3: CASLAALNTEAFF
DNA: TGTGCTAGTCTAGCCGCCTTGAACACTGAAGCTTTCTTT

J: TRBJ2-3
size: NA
D: NA
V: TRBV5-1
CDR3: CASRLDSRTDTQYF
DNA: TGCGCCAGCAGATTGGACAGTCGCACAGATACGCAGTATTTT

J: TRBJ1-2
size: once
D: NA
V: TRBV6-5
CDR3: CASQKKGGYGYTF
DNA: TGTGCCAGCCAGAAAAAAGGGGGCTATGGCTACACCTTC

J: TRBJ1-1
size: NA
D: NA
V: TRBV29-1
CDR3: CSDATAEAFF
DNA: TGCAGCGACGCGACGGCTGAAGCTTTCTTT

J: TRBJ2-7
size: NA
D: NA
V: TRBV7-2
CDR3: CASSQRSGTYEQYF
DNA: TGTGCCAGCAGCCAGAGGTCCGGGACCTACGAGCAGTACTTC

J: TRBJ1-6
size: NA
D: NA
V: TRBV28
CDR3: CAITPPLHF
DNA: TGTGCCATAACCCCTCCCCTCCACTTT

J: TRBJ2-6
size: NA
D: TRBD1
V: TRBV5-1
CDR3: CASSHRTGSGANVLTF
DNA: TGCGCCAGCAGCCACAGGACAGGGTCTGGGGCCAACGTCCTGACTTTC

J: TRBJ1-4
size: NA
D: TRBD1
V: TRBV15
CDR3: CATSRAATGDEKLFF
DNA: TGTGCCACCAGCAGAGCTGCGACAGGGGATGAAAAACTGTTTTTT

J: TRBJ1-5
size: once
D: TRBD1
V: TRBV15
CDR3: CATTTQRGQNQPQHF
DNA: TGTGCCACCACCACGCAGCGGGGACAGAATCAGCCCCAGCATTTT

J: TRBJ2-7
size: NA
D: NA
V: TRBV5-1
CDR3: CASSRDNSYEQYF
DNA: TGCGCCAGCAGCCGGGACAACTCCTACGAGCAGTACTTC

J: TRBJ2-7
size: NA
D: TRBD2
V: TRBV30
CDR3: CAWSVSSGGYEQYF
DNA: TGTGCCTGGAGTGTCTCTAGCGGGGGTTACGAGCAGTACTTC

J: TRBJ1-1
size: many
D: NA
V: TRBV12-5
CDR3: CASGSLSTEAFF
DNA: TGTGCTAGTGGTTCCCTAAGTACTGAAGCTTTCTTT

J: TRBJ1-6
size: NA
D: NA
V: TRBV7-3
CDR3: CASSRDNNNSPLHF
DNA: TGTGCCAGCAGCCGGGACAACAATAATTCACCCCTCCACTTT

J: TRBJ2-3
size: NA
D: NA
V: TRBV29-1
CDR3: CSVAGQLTDTQYF
DNA: TGCAGCGTGGCCGGGCAGTTAACAGATACGCAGTATTTT

J: TRBJ2-3
size: NA
D: NA
V: TRBV30
CDR3: CAWSVETVPADTQYF
DNA: TGTGCCTGGAGTGTAGAGACAGTGCCCGCAGATACGCAGTATTTT

J: TRBJ2-5
size: NA
D: NA
V: TRBV30
CDR3: CAWGPQMGETQYF
DNA: TGTGCCTGGGGGCCCCAGATGGGCGAGACCCAGTACTTC

J: TRBJ2-7
size: NA
D: TRBD1
V: TRBV5-1
CDR3: CASSPGQGGREQYF
DNA: TGCGCCAGCAGCCCAGGACAGGGCGGGCGCGAGCAGTACTTC

J: TRBJ1-5
size: few
D: NA
V: TRBV2
CDR3: CASSWDGNQPQHF
DNA: TGTGCCAGCAGCTGGGACGGCAATCAGCCCCAGCATTTT

J: TRBJ1-4
size: NA
D: NA
V: TRBV7-2
CDR3: CASSFGVLTNEKLFF
DNA: TGTGCCAGCAGCTTTGGTGTGTTAACTAATGAAAAACTGTTTTTT

J: TRBJ2-7
size: NA
D: NA
V: TRBV7-9
CDR3: CASSLALGDEQYF
DNA: TGTGCCAGCAGCTTAGCGCTAGGGGACGAGCAGTACTTC

J: TRBJ2-5
size: NA
D: NA
V: TRBV30
CDR3: CAWSSYRGVGETQYF
DNA: TGTGCCTGGAGTTCTTATAGGGGTGTCGGAGAGACCCAGTACTTC

J: TRBJ1-3
size: NA
D: NA
V: TRBV30
CDR3: CAWRPADTIYF
DNA: TGTGCCTGGAGACCGGCGGACACCATATATTTT

J: TRBJ2-2
size: once
D: TRBD2
V: TRBV29-1
CDR3: CSVGTSGGRGELFF
DNA: TGCAGCGTCGGGACTAGCGGGGGCCGGGGGGAGCTGTTTTTT

J: TRBJ1-6
size: NA
D: NA
V: TRBV9
CDR3: CASSPGNSPLHF
DNA: TGTGCCAGCAGCCCAGGCAATTCACCCCTCCACTTT

J: TRBJ2-4
size: NA
D: NA
V: TRBV6-5
CDR3: CASASGVRAKNIQYF
DNA: TGTGCCAGCGCCTCAGGGGTTCGTGCCAAAAACATTCAGTACTTC

J: TRBJ2-7
size: few
D: NA
V: TRBV19
CDR3: CASSRESSYEQYF
DNA: TGTGCCAGTAGTAGGGAGAGCTCCTACGAGCAGTACTTC

J: TRBJ2-7
size: NA
D: NA
V: TRBV6-5
CDR3: CASSPGPLVWDEQYF
DNA: TGTGCCAGCAGTCCCGGACCGTTGGTTTGGGACGAGCAGTACTTC

J: TRBJ1-2
size: NA
D: NA
V: TRBV25-1
CDR3: CASSVGSGYTF
DNA: TGTGCCAGCAGTGTGGGTTCCGGCTACACCTTC

J: TRBJ1-4
size: NA
D: NA
V: TRBV5-6
CDR3: CASSPGVGTSNEKLFF
DNA: TGTGCCAGCAGCCCGGGTGTAGGGACCTCGAATGAAAAACTGTTTTTT

J: TRBJ1-2
size: few
D: NA
V: TRBV4-3
CDR3: CASSQRGESGYTF
DNA: TGCGCCAGCAGCCAAAGAGGGGAGAGTGGCTACACCTTC

J: TRBJ1-1
size: NA
D: NA
V: TRBV27
CDR3: CASTQRGEGGEAFF
DNA: TGTGCCAGCACCCAACGGGGCGAGGGCGGTGAAGCTTTCTTT

J: TRBJ1-4
size: NA
D: NA
V: TRBV2
CDR3: CASRGGTTDEKLFF
DNA: TGTGCCAGCAGGGGGGGGACGACGGATGAAAAACTGTTTTTT

J: TRBJ1-2
size: few
D: NA
V: TRBV9
CDR3: CASSVMGGSYGYTF
DNA: TGTGCCAGCAGCGTCATGGGGGGATCCTATGGCTACACCTTC

J: TRBJ1-1
size: few
D: NA
V: TRBV27
CDR3: CASRTVNTEAFF
DNA: TGTGCCAGCAGAACAGTGAACACTGAAGCTTTCTTT

J: TRBJ1-2
size: NA
D: NA
V: TRBV25-1
CDR3: CASSEAGQNYGYTF
DNA: TGTGCCAGCAGTGAAGCCGGCCAGAACTATGGCTACACCTTC

J: TRBJ2-7
size: many
D: NA
V: TRBV6-1
CDR3: CASSATSTSYEQYF
DNA: TGTGCCAGCAGTGCCACTAGTACCTCCTACGAGCAGTACTTC

J: TRBJ2-3
size: few
D: NA
V: TRBV29-1
CDR3: CSVGVSGKTDTQYF
DNA: TGCAGCGTTGGCGTATCTGGGAAAACAGATACGCAGTATTTT

J: TRBJ1-2
size: NA
D: NA
V: TRBV6-5
CDR3: CASTHRTMANYGYTF
DNA: TGTGCCTCGACACATAGGACTATGGCTAACTATGGCTACACCTTC

J: TRBJ2-6
size: NA
D: NA
V: TRBV29-1
CDR3: CSALGGANVLTF
DNA: TGCAGCGCTCTCGGGGGAGCCAACGTCCTGACTTTC

J: TRBJ2-1
size: NA
D: NA
V: TRBV25-1
CDR3: CATRGWGAYNEQFF
DNA: TGTGCCACCAGAGGTTGGGGGGCCTACAATGAGCAGTTCTTC

J: TRBJ1-2
size: NA
D: NA
V: TRBV27
CDR3: CASSIRPGHSGGYTF
DNA: TGTGCCAGCAGTATACGCCCCGGGCACTCAGGGGGCTACACCTTC

J: TRBJ2-3
size: NA
D: NA
V: TRBV6-6
CDR3: CASSYGDTQYF
DNA: TGTGCCAGCAGTTACGGAGATACGCAGTATTTT

J: TRBJ2-3
size: NA
D: NA
V: TRBV6-5
CDR3: CASSYGETDTQYF
DNA: TGTGCCAGCAGTTACGGGGAGACAGATACGCAGTATTTT